This entry lists 27 T cell receptor delta chains sequenced from one sample in a study of gamma-delta chains in newborns, infants, children. TCRdb re-identified clones in the reads via CATT. The profile shows about 5,400 delta-chain clones, approximately 18% of them singletons. What was sequenced was blood. The receptor set was obtained from a child who was a newborn, infant or young child, either healthy, febrile or measles-vaccinated (not recorded which).

The chain links TRDV2 to TRDJ3, with TRDD3 matching 11 bases. Germline values: CDR1 GEAIGNYY, CDR2 EKD. V dropped 2 bases and J dropped 3; count of bases not matched to a gene: 11. CDR3 length: 20 residues. CDR3 sequence (DNA): TGTGCCTGTGACATCCTTTTGGGGGATACGAATAGCTGGGACACCCGACAGATGTTTTTC. It yields the protein CACDILLGDTNSWDTRQMFF.

Sample share makes this clone medium-sized. The chain's CDR3 is CACDTVSGTGGHDKLIF. In DNA, the CDR3 is TGTGCCTGTGACACCGTCTCCGGTACTGGGGGACATGATAAACTCATCTTT. The chain has TRDV2 and TRDJ1; 9 bases fit TRDD3. The CDR3 covers 17 residues. The V and J ends lost 0 bases and 5 bases, in that order; junction bases with no gene match: 12. Germline V lookup: CDR1 GEAIGNYY, CDR2 EKD.

V gene TRDV2 combines with J gene TRDJ1; TRDD3 matches at 11 bases. Germline V CDR1 and CDR2: GEAIGNYY, EKD. V lost 3 bases and J lost 3; bases outside the gene matches: 5. This CDR3 is 15 amino acids long. CDR3: CACDLLGDTADKLIF. In DNA, the CDR3 is TGTGCCTGTGACCTCTTGGGGGATACGGCCGATAAACTCATCTTT.

A note on this clone: Relative to the germline gene, one junction end is altered; a read error may explain this. V is TRDV2 and J is TRDJ2; TRDD3 might be the D (6 bases). TCRdb does not report a J gene; here it was assigned by matching the DNA to germline references. The CDR3 is 17 amino acids. Germline V gene lookup returns CDR1 GEAIGNYY and CDR2 EKD. This CDR3 reads CACDTVGWGRLTAKLFF. CDR3 nucleotides: TGTGCCTGTGACACCGTCGGGTGGGGGCGCTTGACAGCAAAACTCTTCTTT.

Worth noting for this clone: Given a much more abundant clone one base away, this may be a read error. Different DNA sequences within this sample yield the same CDR3. The chain employs TRDV2 and TRDJ1; 7 bases match TRDD3. In germline, CDR1 is GEAIGNYY, CDR2 EKD. CDR3 length: 18 amino acids. Here the CDR3 DNA reads TGTGCCTGTGACCGCTTAACGTTCCCTCTGGGGGCCCCTTCTAAACTCATCTTC. Amino acid sequence: CACDRLTFPLGAPSKLIF.

This clone turned up a few times. The V and J genes are TRDV1 and TRDJ1; D perhaps matches TRDD3 (8 bases). The CDR3 runs 22 residues. Germline CDR1 is TSWWSYY and CDR2 is QGS. Trimming pared 4 bases from V and 2 bases from J, leaving 35 bases between. CDR3 in amino acids: CALGVKGLPVYWGQLTTDKLIF. The DNA for the CDR3 is TGTGCTCTTGGGGTTAAAGGCCTTCCTGTTTACTGGGGGCAGCTGACAACCGATAAACTCATCTTT.

This clone rates as medium-sized. J is TRDJ1 and V is TRDV2; 9 bases match TRDD3. The length of the CDR3 is 14 residues. Germline-derived CDR1 and CDR2 are GEAIGNYY and EKD. V was clipped by 8 bases and J by 10 bases; unmatched bases: 16. This CDR3 reads CASDVLGDRGILIF. The CDR3 DNA is TGTGCCTCCGACGTACTGGGGGACCGGGGGATACTCATCTTT.

The J gene is TRDJ1; the V gene was not called; the table's D call TRDD3 went unverified against the DNA. CDR3 length: 17 amino acids. DNA of the CDR3: TGTGCCTGTGACACCGCCTGTACTGGGGGATCTTCCGATAAACTCATCTTT. Its protein is CACDTACTGGSSDKLIF.

Sample share makes this clone medium-sized. Different DNA sequences within this sample yield the same CDR3. The chain couples TRDV2 to TRDJ1, with 11 bases aligning to TRDD3. Germline trimming cut 0 bases from V and 6 bases from J; bases unmatched to any gene: 8. This CDR3 has 16 residues. Germline CDR1 reads GEAIGNYY; CDR2 reads EKD. The DNA for the CDR3 is TGTGCCTGTGACACCGTTCCGCCACTGGGGGATAATAAACTCATCTTT. This encodes CACDTVPPLGDNKLIF.

This clone has a handful of counts. A read error is possible here, since a much larger clone lies one base away. Other DNA sequences in the sample encode the same CDR3. The chain links TRDV3 to TRDJ1; 9 bases agree with TRDD3. The CDR3 totals 17 residues. V was pared by 0 bases and J by 4 bases, with 15 bases of the junction left unmatched. CDR1 is TVYSNPD and CDR2 is GDNSRS in the germline V gene (reference sequence). CDR3 nucleotides: TGTGCCTTTAGCCCAGTACGTATTGGGGGATATTTCGATAAACTCATCTTT. Translation gives CAFSPVRIGGYFDKLIF.

This clone has just a few counts. This sample includes further DNA sequences coding for the same CDR3. This chain joins TRDV1 and TRDJ4; TRDD3 might be the D (8 bases). Deletions cut 3 bases from V and 0 bases from J, with 32 bases between. Germline-derived CDR1 and CDR2 are TSWWSYY and QGS. The CDR3 spans 21 residues. CDR3 amino acids: CALGELKHFPTVLGGARPLIF. The CDR3 DNA reads as TGTGCTCTTGGGGAGCTTAAACACTTTCCTACGGTACTGGGGGGTGCCAGACCCCTGATCTTT.

This clone was picked up a small number of times. It may be a read error: a sequence one base away is much more abundant. This sample also contains other DNA sequences that code for the same CDR3. The rearrangement uses TRDV2 and TRDJ1; D gene uncertain. Trimming shortened V by 4 bases and J by 0 bases, and 17 bases separated the two germline ends. This CDR3 region has 16 residues. CDR1 is GEAIGNYY, CDR2 EKD, per germline. The CDR3 DNA sequence: TGTGCCTGTGATTCGTTACTAGGTGACCACACCGATAAACTCATCTTT. It yields the protein CACDSLLGDHTDKLIF.

This clone was picked up a small number of times. This sequence may be a read error, since a much larger clone differs from it by one base. The same CDR3 also results from other DNA sequences found in this sample. The J gene is TRDJ1, the V gene TRDV1; maybe TRDD3 (8 bases). CDR1 is TSWWSYY, CDR2 QGS, per germline. The CDR3 loop spans 19 amino acids. Trimming took off 6 bases at V and 8 bases at J, with 34 bases between the two ends. CDR3 in amino acids: CALGRASFLHAGYEHKLIF. The CDR3 DNA follows: TGTGCTCTTGGTCGTGCCTCGTTCCTACATGCGGGATACGAGCACAAACTCATCTTT.

This clone was detected a few times. This chain uses TRDV1 with TRDJ1; D call uncertain. Trimming took 1 base from V and 0 from J, leaving 15 bases between them. The germline V gene has CDR1 TSWWSYY and CDR2 QGS. The CDR3 consists of 17 residues. CDR3 in amino acids: CALGEHRVGPYTDKLIF. DNA for the CDR3: TGTGCTCTTGGGGAACACCGTGTTGGTCCCTACACCGATAAACTCATCTTT.

Note on this clone: This may arise from a read error, as a much more abundant clone is one base away. This CDR3 is also generated by other DNA sequences in the sample. J is TRDJ2 and V is TRDV2; 9 nucleotides match TRDD3. The CDR3 sequence is 15 residues long. Germline assignment: CDR1 GEAIGNYY and CDR2 EKD. CDR3 coding DNA: TGTGCCTGCGACATACTGGGGGATTTGACAGCACAACTCTTCTTT. It translates to CACDILGDLTAQLFF.

This clone has more than one count but fewer than ten. This chain uses TRDV2 with TRDJ1; TRDD3 agrees at 12 bases. This CDR3 spans 19 amino acids. V lost 0 bases to trimming and J lost 1 base; unmatched junction nucleotides: 11. Germline loops: CDR1 GEAIGNYY, CDR2 EKD. This CDR3 is CACDTVPILGDTTTDKLIF. The CDR3 DNA reads TGTGCCTGTGACACCGTTCCTATACTGGGGGATACAACCACCGATAAACTCATCTTT.

A single count supports this clone. The J gene was not called, though the V gene is TRDV2; the table's D gene call, TRDD3, was not cross checked with the DNA. The CDR3 is 19 residues long. Germline CDR1 reads GEAIGNYY; CDR2 reads EKD. CDR3 DNA sequence: TGTGCCTCTGACACCGGCTCTGGGGGATACAACAGGGTGGGCGATAAAATCATCTTT. It specifies CASDTGSGGYNRVGDKIIF.

About this clone itself: A much larger clonotype is one base distant, so this may be a read error. The CDR3 sequence is CACDSLGGLSYTDKLIF. CDR3 in DNA: TGTGCCTGTGACTCCCTCGGGGGCTTATCGTACACCGATAAACTCATCTTC. No J gene was assigned, while the V gene was called as TRDV2; no check of the table's D call, TRDD3, against the DNA was made. The CDR3 loop spans 17 amino acids. CDR1 and CDR2 from the germline V gene are GEAIGNYY and EKD.

As for this clone: This may arise from a read error, as a much more abundant clone is one base away. The genes are TRDV2 and TRDJ3; 13 positions agree with TRDD3. TCRdb does not report a J gene; here it was assigned by matching the DNA to germline references. This CDR3 has 20 residues. Per germline, CDR1 GEAIGNYY and CDR2 EKD. The CDR3 loop is CARDKVLGDTRSWDTRQMFF. The CDR3 region has the DNA TGTGCCCGTGACAAAGTACTGGGGGATACGCGCTCCTGGGACACCCGACAGATGTTTTTC.

This clone came up a few times. This chain connects TRDV2 to TRDJ3; 8 nucleotides line up with TRDD3. The CDR3 has 19 amino acids. The ends lost 3 bases at V and 0 bases at J; junction bases unmatched: 9. Per germline, CDR1 GEAIGNYY and CDR2 EKD. The CDR3 sequence: CACDETGGKSSWDTRQMFF. Here the CDR3 DNA reads TGTGCCTGTGACGAGACTGGGGGCAAAAGCTCCTGGGACACCCGACAGATGTTTTTC.

By share, this clone ranks as medium-sized. The chain links TRDV1 to TRDJ1; 10 bases line up with TRDD3. Germline V gene sequence: CDR1 TSWWSYY, CDR2 QGS. J gave up 1 base and V 0 bases, and 8 bases lay outside the gene matches. The CDR3 extends over 18 amino acids. Written as DNA, the CDR3 is TGTGCTCTTGGGGAACTCGCCCGTGGGGGATACTTCACCGATAAACTCATCTTT. Its protein is CALGELARGGYFTDKLIF.

This clone is labeled as medium-sized (0.01 to 0.1%). The same CDR3 arises from other DNA sequences in this sample as well. The chain is built from TRDV2 and TRDJ3, with 8 positions matching TRDD3. In germline, CDR1 is GEAIGNYY, CDR2 EKD. This CDR3 is built from 19 residues. V lost 2 bases and J lost 0; bases outside the gene matches: 8. The CDR3 protein is CACDSTGGPSSWDTRQMFF. For the CDR3, the DNA is TGTGCCTGTGACAGTACTGGGGGCCCGAGCTCCTGGGACACCCGACAGATGTTTTTC.

The V call is TRDV2, the J call TRDJ1; 10 positions match TRDD3. V dropped 3 bases and J dropped 10; count of bases not matched to a gene: 10. The germline V gene has CDR1 GEAIGNYY and CDR2 EKD. This CDR3 contains 14 residues. The CDR3 spells CACDSVGGYGGLIF. The CDR3 bases are TGTGCCTGTGACTCCGTCGGGGGATACGGCGGACTCATCTTT.

With regard to this clone: An end of the junction does not agree with germline; a read error may underlie this. Other DNA sequences in this sample translate to the same CDR3. The V and J genes are TRDV2 and TRDJ3, with 8 positions matching TRDD3. The CDR3 spans 19 residues. Germline V lookup: CDR1 GEAIGNYY, CDR2 EKD. The CDR3 loop is CACDTTGGHRSWDTRQMFF. CDR3 nucleotide sequence: TGTGCCTGTGACACCACTGGGGGTCACCGCTCCTGGGACACCCGACAAATGTTTTTC.

The chain combines TRDV1 with TRDJ1, with 10 positions matching TRDD3. Here the J gene came from matching the DNA to germline, since TCRdb omits it. This CDR3 region has 20 residues. V shed 5 bases and J 0 bases; nucleotides not matched to a gene: 18. CDR1 and CDR2 from the germline V gene are TSWWSYY and QGS. The CDR3 DNA is TGTGCTCTTGGGAAAAGCTATAGGGTGCTGGGGGATAAGTACACCGATAAACTCATCTTT. This codes for CALGKSYRVLGDKYTDKLIF.

This clone has only a few counts. The gene calls are TRDV2 and TRDJ1; 10 nucleotides match TRDD3. The germline gives CDR1 GEAIGNYY, CDR2 EKD. V gave up 5 bases and J gave up 2 bases; unmatched junction bases: 19. The CDR3 is 19 amino acids. Written as DNA, the CDR3 is TGTGCCTGTGGCCCAACCCCGAGTACTGGGGGATGCGGGACCGATAAACTCATCTTT. As protein: CACGPTPSTGGCGTDKLIF.

This clone has a handful of counts. This clone may be a read error of a much larger clone one base away. This rearrangement joins TRDV2 to TRDJ1, with 12 bases fitting TRDD3. The length of the CDR3 is 20 residues. Germline CDR1 GEAIGNYY, CDR2 EKD. CDR3 DNA sequence: TGTGCCTGTGGCACCCTTGGACTGGGGGATACTCACGAAATAACCGATAAACTCATCTTT. Residues: CACGTLGLGDTHEITDKLIF.